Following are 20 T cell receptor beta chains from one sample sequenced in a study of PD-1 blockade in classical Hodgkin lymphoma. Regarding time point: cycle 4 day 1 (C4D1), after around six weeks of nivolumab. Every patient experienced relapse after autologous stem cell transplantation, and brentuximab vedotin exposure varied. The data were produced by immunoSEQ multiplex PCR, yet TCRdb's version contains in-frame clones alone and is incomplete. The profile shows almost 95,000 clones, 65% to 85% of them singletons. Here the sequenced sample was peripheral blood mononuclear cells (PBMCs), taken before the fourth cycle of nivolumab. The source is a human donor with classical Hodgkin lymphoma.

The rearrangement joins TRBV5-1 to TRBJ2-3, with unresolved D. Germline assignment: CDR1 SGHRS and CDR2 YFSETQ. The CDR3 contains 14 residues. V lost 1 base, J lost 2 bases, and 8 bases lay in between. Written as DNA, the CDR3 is TGCGCCAGCAGCTTGATGTCAGTCACAGATACGCAGTATTTT. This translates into CASSLMSVTDTQYF. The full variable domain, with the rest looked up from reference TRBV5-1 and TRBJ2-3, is KAGVTQTPRYLIKTRGQQVTLSCSPISGHRSVSWYQQTPGQGLQFLFEYFSETQRNKGNFPGRFSGRQFSNSRSEMNVSTLELGDSALYLCASSLMSVTDTQYFGPGTRLTVL.

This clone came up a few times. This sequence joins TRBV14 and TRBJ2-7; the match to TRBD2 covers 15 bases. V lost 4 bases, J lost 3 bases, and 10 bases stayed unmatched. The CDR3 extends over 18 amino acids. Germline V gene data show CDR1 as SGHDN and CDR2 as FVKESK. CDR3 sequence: CASSPRTSGRVSFYEQYF. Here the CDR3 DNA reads TGTGCCAGCAGCCCTCGGACTAGCGGGAGGGTATCGTTCTACGAGCAGTACTTC.

As DNA, the CDR3 is TGTGCCAGCAGCCCGGGGGCGCGCGGGGACTCTGGAAACACCATATATTTT. Amino acid sequence: CASSPGARGDSGNTIYF. This chain connects TRBV5-4 to TRBJ1-3, with a weak D call TRBD1 (6 bases). Germline V CDR1 and CDR2: SGHNT, YYREEE (reference sequence). The ends were cut back, 4 bases at V and 0 bases at J, with 17 bases in the middle. This CDR3 has 17 amino acids.

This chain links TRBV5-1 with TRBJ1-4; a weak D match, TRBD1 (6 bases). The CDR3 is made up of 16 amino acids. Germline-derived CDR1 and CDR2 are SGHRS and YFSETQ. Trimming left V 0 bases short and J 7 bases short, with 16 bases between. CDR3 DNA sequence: TGCGCCAGCAGCTTGGCCGGTGGGGGGCTGAGTGAAAAACTGTTTTTT. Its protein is CASSLAGGGLSEKLFF.

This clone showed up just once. As DNA, the CDR3 is TGTGCCAGCAGCTTACTTCTTTACACCGGGGAGCTGTTTTTT. Encoded protein: CASSLLLYTGELFF. The chain employs TRBV5-6 and TRBJ2-2; D gene unclear. The V end lost 2 bases, the J end lost 3 bases, and 8 bases lay between the germline ends. Germline CDR1 and CDR2: SGHDT and YYEEEE. The CDR3 has 14 amino acids.

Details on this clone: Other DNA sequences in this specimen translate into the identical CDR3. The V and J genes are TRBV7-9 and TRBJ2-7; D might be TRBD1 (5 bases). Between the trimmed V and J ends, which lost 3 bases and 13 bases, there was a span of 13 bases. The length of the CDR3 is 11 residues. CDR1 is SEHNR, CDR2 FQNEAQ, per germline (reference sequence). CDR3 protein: CASSLGQGVYF. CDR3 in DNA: TGTGCCAGCAGCTTGGGCCAGGGCGTATACTTC. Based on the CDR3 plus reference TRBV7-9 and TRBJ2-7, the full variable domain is DTGVSQNPRHKITKRGQNVTFRCDPISEHNRLYWYRQTLGQGPEFLTYFQNEAQLEKSRLLSDRFSAERPKGSFSTLEIQRTEQGDSAMYLCASSLGQGVYFGPGTRLTVT.

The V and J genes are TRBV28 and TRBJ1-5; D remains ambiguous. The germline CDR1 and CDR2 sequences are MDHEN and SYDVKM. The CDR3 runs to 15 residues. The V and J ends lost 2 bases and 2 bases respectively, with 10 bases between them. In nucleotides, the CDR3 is TGTGCCAGCAGTTTAAACCCCCGAGGCAATCAGCCCCAGCATTTT. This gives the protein CASSLNPRGNQPQHF. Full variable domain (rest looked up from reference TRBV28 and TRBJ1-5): DVKVTQSSRYLVKRTGEKVFLECVQDMDHENMFWYRQDPGLGLRLIYFSYDVKMKEKGDIPEGYSVSREKKERFSLILESASTNQTSMYLCASSLNPRGNQPQHFGDGTRLSIL.

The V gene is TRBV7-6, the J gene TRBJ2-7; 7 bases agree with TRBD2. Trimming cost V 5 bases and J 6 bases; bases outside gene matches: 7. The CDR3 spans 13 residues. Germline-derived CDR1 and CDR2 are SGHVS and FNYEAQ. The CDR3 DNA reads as TGTGCCAGCAGCCGGGACTATACAGGCGAGCAGTACTTC. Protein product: CASSRDYTGEQYF.

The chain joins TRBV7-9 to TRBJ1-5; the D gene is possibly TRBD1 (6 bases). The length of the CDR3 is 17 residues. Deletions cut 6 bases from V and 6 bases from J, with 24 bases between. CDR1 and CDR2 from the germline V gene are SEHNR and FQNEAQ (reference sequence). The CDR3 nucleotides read TGTGCCAGCAGTTCATCGGGGGCCCGCACCAGAGGTCAGCCCCAGCATTTT. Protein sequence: CASSSSGARTRGQPQHF.

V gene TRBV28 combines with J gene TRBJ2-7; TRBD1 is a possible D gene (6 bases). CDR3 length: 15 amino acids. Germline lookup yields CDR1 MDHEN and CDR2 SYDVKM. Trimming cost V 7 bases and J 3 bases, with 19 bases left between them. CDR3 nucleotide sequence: TGTGCCAGCACCACAGGGCGGCAGGGCGTCTACGAGCAGTACTTC. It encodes CASTTGRQGVYEQYF.

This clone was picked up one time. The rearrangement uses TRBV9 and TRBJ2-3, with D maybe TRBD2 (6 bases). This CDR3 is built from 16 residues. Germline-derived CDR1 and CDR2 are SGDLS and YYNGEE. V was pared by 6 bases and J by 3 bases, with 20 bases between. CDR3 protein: CASNPGGAFRTDTQYF. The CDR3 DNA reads TGTGCCAGCAACCCCGGCGGGGCCTTTCGGACAGATACGCAGTATTTT.

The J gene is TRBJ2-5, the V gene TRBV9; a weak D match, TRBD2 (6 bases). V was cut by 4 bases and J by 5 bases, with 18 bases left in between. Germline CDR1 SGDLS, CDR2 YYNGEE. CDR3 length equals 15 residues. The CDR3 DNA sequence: TGTGCCAGCAGCCCAAGGGCGGGGACGGAGGAGACCCAGTACTTC. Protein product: CASSPRAGTEETQYF.

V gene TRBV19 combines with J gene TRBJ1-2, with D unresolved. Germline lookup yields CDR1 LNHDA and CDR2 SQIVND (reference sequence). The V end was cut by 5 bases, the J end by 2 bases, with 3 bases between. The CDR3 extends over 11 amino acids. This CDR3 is CASSRNYGYTF. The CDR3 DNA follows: TGTGCCAGTAGTCGGAACTATGGCTACACCTTC.

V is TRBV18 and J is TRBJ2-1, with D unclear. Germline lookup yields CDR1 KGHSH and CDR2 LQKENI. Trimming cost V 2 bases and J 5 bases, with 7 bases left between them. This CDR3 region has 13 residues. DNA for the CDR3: TGTGCCAGCTCACCAATTCCCCACAATGAGCAGTTCTTC. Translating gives CASSPIPHNEQFF.

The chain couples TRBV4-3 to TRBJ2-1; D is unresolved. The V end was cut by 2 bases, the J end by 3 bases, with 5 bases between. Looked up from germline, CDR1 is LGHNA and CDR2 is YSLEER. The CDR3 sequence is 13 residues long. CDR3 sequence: CASSQPGYNEQFF. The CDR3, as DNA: TGCGCCAGCAGCCAACCTGGCTACAATGAGCAGTTCTTC.

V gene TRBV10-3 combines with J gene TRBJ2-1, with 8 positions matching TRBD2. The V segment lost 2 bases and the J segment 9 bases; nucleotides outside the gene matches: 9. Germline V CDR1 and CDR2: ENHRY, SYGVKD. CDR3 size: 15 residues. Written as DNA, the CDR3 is TGTGCCATCAGTGAGGGCGACGGGAGGGCTTGTGAGCAGTTCTTC. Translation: CAISEGDGRACEQFF.

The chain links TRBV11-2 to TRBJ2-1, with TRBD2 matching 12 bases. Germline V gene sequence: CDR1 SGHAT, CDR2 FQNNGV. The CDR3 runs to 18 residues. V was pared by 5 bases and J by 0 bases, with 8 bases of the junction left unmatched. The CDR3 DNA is TGTGCCAGCAGCCCCAGGACTAGCGGGATCAGCTCCTACAATGAGCAGTTCTTC. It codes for CASSPRTSGISSYNEQFF.

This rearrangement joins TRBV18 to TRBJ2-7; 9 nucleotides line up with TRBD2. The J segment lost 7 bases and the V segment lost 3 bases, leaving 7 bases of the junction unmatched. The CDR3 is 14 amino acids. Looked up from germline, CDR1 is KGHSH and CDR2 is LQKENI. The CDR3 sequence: CASSPQAGGGEQYF. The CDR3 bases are TGTGCCAGCTCACCCCAAGCGGGAGGTGGGGAGCAGTACTTC.

CDR3 sequence: CASSYSFPTDTKLFF. The DNA of the CDR3 is TGTGCCAGCAGTTACTCGTTCCCGACGGATACAAAACTGTTTTTT. This chain uses TRBV6-5 with TRBJ1-4; D uncertain. The CDR3 contains 15 residues. Germline V CDR1 and CDR2: MNHEY, SVGAGI. Trimming cost V 0 bases and J 10 bases, with 15 bases left between them.

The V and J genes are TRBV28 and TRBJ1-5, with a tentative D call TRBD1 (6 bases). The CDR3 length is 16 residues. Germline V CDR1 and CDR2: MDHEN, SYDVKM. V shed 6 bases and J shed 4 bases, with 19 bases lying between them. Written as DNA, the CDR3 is TGTGCCAGCAGGCCCAAGGGGAGGGGGTTGAATCAGCCCCAGCATTTT. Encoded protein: CASRPKGRGLNQPQHF.